This TCR beta chain was retrieved from a study of blood T cell repertoires in COVID-19. Generated by immunoSEQ multiplex PCR, the TCRdb table keeps only in-frame clones and is missing some. The table records about 170,000 clones, approximately 82% of them present only once. Sequencing input: peripheral blood. This TCR derives from a woman older than 75 with acute or convalescent COVID-19.

The DNA of the CDR3 is TGTGCCAGCAGCCACAACAGGGGCTCTGGAAACACCATATATTTT. Translating gives CASSHNRGSGNTIYF. The gene calls are TRBV6-5 and TRBJ1-3; 7 bases line up with TRBD1. Germline V CDR1 and CDR2: MNHEY, SVGAGI. Trimming removed 6 bases from V and 0 bases from J; junction bases left unmatched: 5. The CDR3 covers 15 residues.